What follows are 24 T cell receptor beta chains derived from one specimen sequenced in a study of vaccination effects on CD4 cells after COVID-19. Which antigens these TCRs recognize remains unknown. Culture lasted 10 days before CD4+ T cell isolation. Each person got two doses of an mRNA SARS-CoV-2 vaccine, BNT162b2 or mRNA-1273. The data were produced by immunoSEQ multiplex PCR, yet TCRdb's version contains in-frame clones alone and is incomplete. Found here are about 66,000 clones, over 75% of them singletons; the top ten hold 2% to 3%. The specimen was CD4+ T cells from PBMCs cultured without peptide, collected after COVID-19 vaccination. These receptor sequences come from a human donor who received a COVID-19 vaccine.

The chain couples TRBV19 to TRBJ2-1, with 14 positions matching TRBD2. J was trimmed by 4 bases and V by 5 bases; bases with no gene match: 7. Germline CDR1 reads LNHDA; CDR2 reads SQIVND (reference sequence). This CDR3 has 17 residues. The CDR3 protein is CASSPLGLAGVYNEQFF. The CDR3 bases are TGTGCCAGTAGTCCTTTGGGACTAGCGGGGGTTTACAATGAGCAGTTCTTC.

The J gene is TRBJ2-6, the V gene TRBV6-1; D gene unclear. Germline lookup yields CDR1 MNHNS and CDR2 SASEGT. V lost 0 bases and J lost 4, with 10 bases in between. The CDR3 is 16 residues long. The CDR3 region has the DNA TGTGCCAGCAGTGAAGCGCCTGGATCCGGGGCCAACGTCCTGACTTTC. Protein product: CASSEAPGSGANVLTF.

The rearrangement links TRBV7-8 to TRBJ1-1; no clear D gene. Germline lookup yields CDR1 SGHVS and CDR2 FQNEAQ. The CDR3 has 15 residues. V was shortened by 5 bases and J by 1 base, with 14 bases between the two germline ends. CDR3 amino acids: CASSAARAGNTEAFF. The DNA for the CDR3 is TGTGCCAGCAGCGCCGCTAGGGCGGGGAACACTGAAGCTTTCTTT.

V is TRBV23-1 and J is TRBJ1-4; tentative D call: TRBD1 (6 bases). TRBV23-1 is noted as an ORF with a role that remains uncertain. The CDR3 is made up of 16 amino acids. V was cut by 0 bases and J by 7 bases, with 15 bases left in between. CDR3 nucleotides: TGCGCCAGCAGTCAATCGGCGGGGGCCGCGGGTGAAAAACTGTTTTTT. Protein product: CASSQSAGAAGEKLFF.

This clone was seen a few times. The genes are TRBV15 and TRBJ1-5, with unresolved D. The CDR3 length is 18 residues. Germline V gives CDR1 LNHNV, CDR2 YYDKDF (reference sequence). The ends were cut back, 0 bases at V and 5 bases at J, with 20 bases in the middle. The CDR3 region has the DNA TGTGCCACCAGCAGAGATTTAACCGGCGGGTTCGGAGATCAGCCCCAGCATTTT. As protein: CATSRDLTGGFGDQPQHF.

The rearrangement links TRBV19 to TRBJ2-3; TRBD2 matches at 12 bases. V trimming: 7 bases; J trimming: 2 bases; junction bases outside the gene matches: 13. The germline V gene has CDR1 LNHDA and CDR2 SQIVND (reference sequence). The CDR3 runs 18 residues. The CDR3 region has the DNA TGTGCCAGTAAGGGGCTAGCGGGGGGGACTACGTACACAGATACGCAGTATTTT. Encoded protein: CASKGLAGGTTYTDTQYF.

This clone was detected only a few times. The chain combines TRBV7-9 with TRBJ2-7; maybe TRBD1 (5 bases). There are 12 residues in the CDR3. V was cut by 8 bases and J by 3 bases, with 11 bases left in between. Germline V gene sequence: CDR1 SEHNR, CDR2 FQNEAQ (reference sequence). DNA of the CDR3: TGTGCCAGCGGGGCAGAAAACTACGAGCAGTACGTC. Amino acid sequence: CASGAENYEQYV.

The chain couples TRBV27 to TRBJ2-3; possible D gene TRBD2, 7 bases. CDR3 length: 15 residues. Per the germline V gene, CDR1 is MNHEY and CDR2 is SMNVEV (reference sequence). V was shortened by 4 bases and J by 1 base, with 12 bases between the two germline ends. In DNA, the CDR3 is TGTGCCAGCAGTTATCGGGGGGCCGGCACAGATACGCAGTATTTT. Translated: CASSYRGAGTDTQYF.

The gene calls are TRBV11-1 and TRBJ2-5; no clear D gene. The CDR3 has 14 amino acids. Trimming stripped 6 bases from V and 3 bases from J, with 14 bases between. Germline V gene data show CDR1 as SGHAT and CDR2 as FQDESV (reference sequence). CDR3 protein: CASRVGRAKETQYF. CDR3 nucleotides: TGTGCCAGCAGGGTTGGTCGAGCGAAAGAGACCCAGTACTTC.

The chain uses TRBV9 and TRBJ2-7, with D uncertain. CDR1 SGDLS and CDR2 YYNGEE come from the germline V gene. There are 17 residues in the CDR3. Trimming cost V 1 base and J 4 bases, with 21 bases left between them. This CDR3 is CASSVISQVPPRYEQYV. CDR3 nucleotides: TGTGCCAGCAGCGTAATCTCCCAGGTACCGCCACGTTACGAGCAGTACGTC.

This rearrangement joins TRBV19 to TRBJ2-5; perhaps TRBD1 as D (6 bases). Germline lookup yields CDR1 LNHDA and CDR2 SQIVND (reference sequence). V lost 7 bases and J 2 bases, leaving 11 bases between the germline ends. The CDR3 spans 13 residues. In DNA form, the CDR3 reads TGTGCCAGTACCCTTACAGGGCAAGAGACCCAGTACTTC. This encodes CASTLTGQETQYF.

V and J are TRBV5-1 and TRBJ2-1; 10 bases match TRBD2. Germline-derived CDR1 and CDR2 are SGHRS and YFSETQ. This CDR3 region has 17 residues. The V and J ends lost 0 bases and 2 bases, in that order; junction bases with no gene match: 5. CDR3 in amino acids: CASSLAERGGPYNEQFF. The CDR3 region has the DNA TGCGCCAGCAGCTTGGCGGAGCGGGGGGGCCCCTACAATGAGCAGTTCTTC.

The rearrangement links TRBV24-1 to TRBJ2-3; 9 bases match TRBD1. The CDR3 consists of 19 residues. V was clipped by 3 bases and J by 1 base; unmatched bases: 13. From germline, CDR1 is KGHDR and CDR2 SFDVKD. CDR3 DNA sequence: TGTGCCACCAGTGATCCCGGGGGACAGGGAAGGTGGGGCACAGATACGCAGTATTTT. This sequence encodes CATSDPGGQGRWGTDTQYF.

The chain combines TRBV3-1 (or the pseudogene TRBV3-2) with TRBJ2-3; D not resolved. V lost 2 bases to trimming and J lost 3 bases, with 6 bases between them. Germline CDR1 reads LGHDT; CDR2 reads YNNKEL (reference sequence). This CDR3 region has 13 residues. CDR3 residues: CASSQLWTDTQYF. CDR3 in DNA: TGTGCCAGCAGCCAACTCTGGACAGATACGCAGTATTTT.

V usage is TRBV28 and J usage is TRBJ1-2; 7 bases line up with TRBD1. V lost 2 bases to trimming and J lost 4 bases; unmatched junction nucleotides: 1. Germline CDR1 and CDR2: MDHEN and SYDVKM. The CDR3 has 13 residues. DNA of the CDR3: TGTGCCAGCAGTTTAGGGACAGCCTATGGCTACACCTTC. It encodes CASSLGTAYGYTF.

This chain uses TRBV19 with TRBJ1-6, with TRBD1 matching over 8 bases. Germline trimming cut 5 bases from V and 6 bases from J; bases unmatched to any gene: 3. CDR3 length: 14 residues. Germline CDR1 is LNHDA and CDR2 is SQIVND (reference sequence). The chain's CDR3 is CASSSGQVNSPLHF. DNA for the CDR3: TGTGCCAGTAGTTCGGGACAGGTTAATTCACCCCTCCACTTT.

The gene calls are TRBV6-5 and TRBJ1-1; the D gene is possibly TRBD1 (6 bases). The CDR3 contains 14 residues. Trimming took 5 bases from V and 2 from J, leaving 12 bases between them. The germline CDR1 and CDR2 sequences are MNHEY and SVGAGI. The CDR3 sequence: CASSPGQSNTEAFF. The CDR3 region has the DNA TGTGCCAGCAGTCCAGGACAGTCAAACACTGAAGCTTTCTTT.

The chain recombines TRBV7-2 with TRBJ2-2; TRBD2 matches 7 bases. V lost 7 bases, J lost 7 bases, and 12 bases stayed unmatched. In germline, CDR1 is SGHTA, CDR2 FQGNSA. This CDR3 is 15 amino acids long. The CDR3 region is CASNGGGGIGGELFF. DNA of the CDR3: TGTGCCAGCAATGGCGGCGGGGGAATAGGCGGGGAGCTGTTTTTT. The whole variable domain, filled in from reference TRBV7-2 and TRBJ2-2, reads GAGVSQSPSNKVTEKGKDVELRCDPISGHTALYWYRQSLGQGLEFLIYFQGNSAPDKSGLPSDRFSAERTGGSVSTLTIQRTQQEDSAVYLCASNGGGGIGGELFFGEGSRLTVL.

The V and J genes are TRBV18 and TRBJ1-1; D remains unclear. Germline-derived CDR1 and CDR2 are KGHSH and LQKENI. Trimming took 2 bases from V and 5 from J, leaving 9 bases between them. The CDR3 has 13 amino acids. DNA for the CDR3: TGTGCCAGCTCACCAAACCAAGGGACTGAAGCTTTCTTT. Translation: CASSPNQGTEAFF.

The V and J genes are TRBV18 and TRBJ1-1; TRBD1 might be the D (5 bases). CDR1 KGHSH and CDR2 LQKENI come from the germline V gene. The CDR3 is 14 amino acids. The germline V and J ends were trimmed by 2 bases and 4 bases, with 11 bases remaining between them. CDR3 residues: CASSPSGARTEAFF. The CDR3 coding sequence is TGTGCCAGCTCACCATCCGGGGCGCGCACTGAAGCTTTCTTT.

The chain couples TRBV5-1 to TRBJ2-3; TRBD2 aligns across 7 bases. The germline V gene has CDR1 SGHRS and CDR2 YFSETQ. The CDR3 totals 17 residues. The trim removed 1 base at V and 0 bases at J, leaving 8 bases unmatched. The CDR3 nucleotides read TGCGCCAGCAGCTTGAGGTCCCTAGCGGCTAGCACAGATACGCAGTATTTT. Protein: CASSLRSLAASTDTQYF.

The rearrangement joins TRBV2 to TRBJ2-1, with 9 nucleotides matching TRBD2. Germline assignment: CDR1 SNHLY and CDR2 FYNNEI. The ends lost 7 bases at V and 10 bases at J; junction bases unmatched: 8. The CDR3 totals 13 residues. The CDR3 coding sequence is TGTGCCAGCATAAGCGGGGGGCAGGGCGAGCAGTTCTTC. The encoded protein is CASISGGQGEQFF.

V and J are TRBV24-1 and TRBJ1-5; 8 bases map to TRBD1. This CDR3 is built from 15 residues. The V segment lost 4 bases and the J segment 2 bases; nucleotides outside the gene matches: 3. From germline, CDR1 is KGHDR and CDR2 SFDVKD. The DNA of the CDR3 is TGTGCCACCAGTGACAAGGGACAGGGCAATCAGCCCCAGCATTTT. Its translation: CATSDKGQGNQPQHF.

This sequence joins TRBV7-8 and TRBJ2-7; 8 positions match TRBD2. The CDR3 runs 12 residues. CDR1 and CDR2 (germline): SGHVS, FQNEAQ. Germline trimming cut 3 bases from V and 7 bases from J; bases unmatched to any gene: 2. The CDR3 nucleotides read TGTGCCAGCAGCTTCTTAGCGGGAGAGCAGTACGTC. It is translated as CASSFLAGEQYV.